This is a list of T cell receptor beta chains from one sample in a study of cytomegalovirus exposure and HLA in healthy donors. Clones were sequenced by immunoSEQ multiplex PCR, and TCRdb holds only the in-frame ones, with some missing. The sample has roughly 140,000 clones, around 77% seen once. Sequencing input: PBMCs. All receptors derive from a woman between 50 and 59 years old in good health and CMV-seronegative. Each CDR3 is given with its conserved first and last residue. A D gene is named only where the DNA matches it firmly. Size tells how often a clone was seen (once, few, many) or the class of an expanded clone, and some rows leave it out.

V: TRBV19
D: -
J: TRBJ2-7
size: -
CDR3: CASSSQGGGYEQYF
DNA: TGTGCCAGTAGTTCTCAGGGAGGGGGCTACGAGCAGTACTTC

V: TRBV29-1
D: TRBD2
J: TRBJ2-4
size: -
CDR3: CSVEGRDYKNIQYF
DNA: TGCAGCGTGGAGGGGCGGGACTACAAAAACATTCAGTACTTC

V: TRBV28
D: TRBD2
J: TRBJ2-2
size: once
CDR3: CATYSSGDTGELFF
DNA: TGTGCCACCTACTCTAGCGGGGACACCGGGGAGCTGTTTTTT

V: TRBV6-1
D: TRBD2
J: TRBJ2-3
size: few
CDR3: CASSGGLAGSLTQYF
DNA: TGTGCCAGCAGTGGGGGACTAGCGGGCTCTCTCACGCAGTATTTT

V: TRBV5-4
D: -
J: TRBJ1-6
size: -
CDR3: CASSLPNAGYNSPLHF
DNA: TGTGCCAGCAGCTTGCCGAACGCGGGCTATAATTCACCCCTCCACTTT

V: TRBV18
D: TRBD1
J: TRBJ1-1
size: -
CDR3: CASSPTGDTEAFF
DNA: TGTGCCAGCTCACCTACAGGGGATACTGAAGCTTTCTTT

V: TRBV27
D: -
J: TRBJ2-1
size: -
CDR3: CASSLSIAQGDEQFF
DNA: TGTGCCAGCAGTTTATCCATCGCACAGGGAGATGAGCAGTTCTTC

V: TRBV7-2
D: TRBD1
J: TRBJ1-3
size: -
CDR3: CASSSLGGTGGSGNTIYF
DNA: TGTGCCAGCAGCTCTTTAGGGGGGACAGGGGGCTCTGGAAACACCATATATTTT

V: TRBV7-9
D: -
J: TRBJ1-6
size: -
CDR3: CASSLGGDNSPLHF
DNA: TGTGCCAGCAGCTTGGGGGGGGATAATTCACCCCTCCACTTT

V: TRBV9
D: TRBD2
J: TRBJ2-7
size: -
CDR3: CASTQGASGGYEQYF
DNA: TGTGCCAGCACCCAGGGGGCTAGCGGGGGTTACGAGCAGTACTTC

V: TRBV6-1
D: TRBD2
J: TRBJ2-3
size: -
CDR3: CASSEAGGGAGDTQYF
DNA: TGTGCCAGCAGTGAAGCGGGCGGGGGGGCAGGGGATACGCAGTATTTT

V: TRBV7-9
D: -
J: TRBJ2-2
size: few
CDR3: CASSQRYTGELFF
DNA: TGTGCCAGCAGCCAGAGGTACACCGGGGAGCTGTTTTTT

V: TRBV7-6
D: -
J: TRBJ1-6
size: -
CDR3: CASSSEGTRSPLHF
DNA: TGTGCCAGCAGCTCCGAGGGGACAAGATCACCCCTCCACTTT

V: TRBV11-2
D: -
J: TRBJ2-2
size: -
CDR3: CASSLVRNTGELFF
DNA: TGTGCCAGCAGCTTAGTTAGGAACACCGGGGAGCTGTTTTTT

V: TRBV2
D: -
J: TRBJ2-3
size: -
CDR3: CASRSDSWADTQYF
DNA: TGTGCCAGCAGATCGGACAGTTGGGCAGATACGCAGTATTTT

V: TRBV5-1
D: -
J: TRBJ2-7
size: few
CDR3: CASSRDTPYEQYF
DNA: TGCGCCAGCAGCCGGGACACTCCCTACGAGCAGTACTTC

V: TRBV18
D: -
J: TRBJ1-3
size: -
CDR3: CASSPVDSSGNTIYF
DNA: TGTGCCAGCTCACCGGTGGACAGTTCTGGCAACACCATATATTTT

V: TRBV29-1
D: -
J: TRBJ2-7
size: few
CDR3: CSVRGPYEQYF
DNA: TGCAGCGTTAGGGGCCCCTACGAGCAGTACTTC

V: TRBV11-3
D: TRBD1
J: TRBJ2-1
size: few
CDR3: CASSPQGQGANEQFF
DNA: TGTGCCAGCAGTCCCCAGGGACAGGGGGCGAATGAGCAGTTCTTC

V: TRBV19
D: -
J: TRBJ1-5
size: -
CDR3: CASSISPTGQPQHF
DNA: TGTGCCAGTAGTATCTCCCCTACCGGGCAGCCCCAGCATTTT

V: TRBV4-1
D: -
J: TRBJ2-5
size: -
CDR3: CASSQAAPGWQETQYF
DNA: TGCGCCAGCAGCCAAGCTGCCCCGGGGTGGCAGGAGACCCAGTACTTC